Shown below are 20 T cell receptor beta chains from a single sample sequenced in a study of CD8+ T cells in alopecia areata. RNA extraction and reverse transcription yielded cDNA as sequencing template. Sequenced by immunoSEQ multiplex PCR; TCRdb stores in-frame clones only, minus some. The sample has fewer than 200,000 clones, 59% seen once. The sample in question was CD4+ T cells sorted from blood, obtained at week 0. The receptor set was obtained from a human donor with alopecia areata.

In this sample, this clone turned up a few times. This chain links TRBV9 with TRBJ1-1; 7 bases fit TRBD1. The CDR3 length is 13 residues. Trimming at V came to 4 bases and at J to 7 bases, leaving 7 bases not matched to a gene. The V gene's germline CDR1 is SGDLS and CDR2 YYNGEE. The CDR3 region is CASSSQDRSEAFF. The CDR3 region has the DNA TGTGCCAGCAGCTCGCAGGACAGGAGTGAAGCTTTCTTT.

This chain joins TRBV18 and TRBJ2-5; weak D call: TRBD2 (6 bases). CDR3 size: 15 residues. V lost 0 bases and J lost 1, with 9 bases in between. In germline, CDR1 is KGHSH, CDR2 LQKENI. The CDR3 reads CASSPPYGGQETQYF. CDR3 nucleotides: TGTGCCAGCTCACCACCCTACGGGGGCCAAGAGACCCAGTACTTC.

The rearrangement joins TRBV30 to TRBJ2-1; TRBD1 is a possible D gene (5 bases). Per germline, CDR1 GTSNPN and CDR2 SVGIG (reference sequence). The CDR3 consists of 12 residues. V was trimmed by 4 bases and J by 6 bases, leaving 10 bases between them. The CDR3 sequence is CAWTGLGNEQFF. CDR3 coding DNA: TGTGCCTGGACAGGGTTGGGCAATGAGCAGTTCTTC.

This clone was picked up one time. The J gene is TRBJ2-5, the V gene TRBV2; TRBD2 might be the D (6 bases). CDR3 length: 14 residues. The germline V gene encodes CDR1 SNHLY and CDR2 FYNNEI. V lost 4 bases, J lost 2 bases, and 11 bases lay in between. The CDR3 sequence is CASSAWTTQETQYF. The CDR3 DNA reads TGTGCCAGCAGTGCCTGGACTACACAAGAGACCCAGTACTTC.

The chain couples TRBV9 to TRBJ2-3; the match to TRBD2 covers 8 bases. The CDR3 loop spans 16 amino acids. With 4 bases clipped from V and 0 bases from J, the junction kept 7 bases outside the gene matches. Looked up from germline, CDR1 is SGDLS and CDR2 is YYNGEE. The CDR3 sequence is CASSPRGGPSTDTQYF. CDR3 DNA: TGTGCCAGCAGCCCCCGCGGGGGGCCGAGCACAGATACGCAGTATTTT.

This chain uses TRBV29-1 with TRBJ1-1; 8 bases fit TRBD1. The germline CDR1 and CDR2 sequences are SQVTM and ANQGSEA. J gave up 6 bases and V 2 bases, and 5 bases lay outside the gene matches. The CDR3 has 13 amino acids. The CDR3 DNA reads TGCAGCGTTGAAACGGACAGGGACCCTGAAGCTTTCTTT. It specifies CSVETDRDPEAFF.

This rearrangement joins TRBV2 to TRBJ2-7, with TRBD1 as a possible D gene (5 bases). Trimming removed 6 bases from V and 0 bases from J, with 12 bases in between. The CDR3 consists of 14 residues. From germline, CDR1 is SNHLY and CDR2 FYNNEI. CDR3 amino acids: CASRQGDSSYEQYF. The CDR3, as DNA: TGTGCCAGCAGACAAGGGGATAGCTCCTACGAGCAGTACTTC.

CDR3 sequence reads: CASSGADTQYF. CDR3 bases: TGTGCCAGCAGTGGGGCAGATACGCAGTATTTT. The V and J genes are TRBV6-5 and TRBJ2-3; no definite D call. Trimming shortened V by 5 bases and J by 4 bases, and 4 bases separated the two germline ends. The CDR3 contains 11 residues. Germline CDR1 is MNHEY and CDR2 is SVGAGI.

The V gene is TRBV6-1, the J gene TRBJ1-5; no clear D gene. Trimming left V 4 bases short and J 4 bases short, with 8 bases between. Germline V CDR1 and CDR2: MNHNS, SASEGT. The CDR3 covers 13 residues. The CDR3 sequence is CASSGLGNQPQHF. In DNA, the CDR3 is TGTGCCAGCAGTGGGCTGGGTAATCAGCCCCAGCATTTT.

The CDR3 reads CASSLGDRGVHGYTF. The DNA of the CDR3 is TGCGCCAGCAGCCTTGGGGACAGGGGCGTTCATGGCTACACCTTC. The chain is built from TRBV5-1 and TRBJ1-2, with TRBD1 identical over 10 bases. The CDR3 covers 15 residues. CDR1 is SGHRS and CDR2 is YFSETQ in the germline V gene. V lost 4 bases, J lost 6 bases, and 9 bases stayed unmatched.

The rearrangement links TRBV2 to TRBJ2-5; 9 positions agree with TRBD2. Germline CDR1 and CDR2: SNHLY and FYNNEI. The CDR3 contains 15 residues. Germline trimming cut 7 bases from V and 4 bases from J; bases unmatched to any gene: 10. CDR3: CASMRRGGLGETQYF. CDR3 nucleotides: TGTGCCAGCATGAGGCGGGGGGGCCTCGGAGAGACCCAGTACTTC.

This rearrangement joins TRBV6-5 to TRBJ1-2, with a possible D match to TRBD1 (6 bases). There are 11 residues in the CDR3. Looked up from germline, CDR1 is MNHEY and CDR2 is SVGAGI. V lost 6 bases, J lost 5 bases, and 7 bases lay in between. The CDR3 bases are TGTGCCAGCAGACAGGGTTATGGCTACACCTTC. This codes for CASRQGYGYTF.

This clone was recorded a few times. The rearrangement joins TRBV7-6 to TRBJ1-3, with D hard to call. The CDR3 totals 12 residues. The V and J ends lost 1 base and 4 bases respectively, with 2 bases between them. Germline V gene data show CDR1 as SGHVS and CDR2 as FNYEAQ. CDR3 DNA sequence: TGTGCCAGCAGCTTAGAGGGAAACACCATATATTTT. It codes for CASSLEGNTIYF.

This clone was seen a few times. This chain connects TRBV29-1 to TRBJ2-5; a possible D gene is TRBD1 (6 bases). Germline assignment: CDR1 SQVTM and CDR2 ANQGSEA. Trimming removed 5 bases from V and 2 bases from J, with 15 bases in between. The CDR3 is 14 amino acids. In nucleotides, the CDR3 is TGCAGCGTTACCCCGGACGGACAGCAAGAGACCCAGTACTTC. It specifies CSVTPDGQQETQYF.

The chain has TRBV30 and TRBJ1-1; a possible D gene is TRBD1 (6 bases). V lost 1 base to trimming and J lost 1 base, with 19 bases between them. The germline V gene has CDR1 GTSNPN and CDR2 SVGIG (reference sequence). This CDR3 contains 17 residues. The CDR3 DNA reads as TGTGCCTGGAGTGCCCAGGGGATTAGGGTGTCGAACACTGAAGCTTTCTTT. This sequence encodes CAWSAQGIRVSNTEAFF.

The rearrangement joins TRBV2 to TRBJ2-1, with unresolved D. V was pared by 4 bases and J by 8 bases, with 3 bases between. The CDR3 consists of 10 residues. Germline lookup yields CDR1 SNHLY and CDR2 FYNNEI. CDR3 loop: CASSVYEQFF. DNA of the CDR3: TGTGCCAGCAGTGTTTATGAGCAGTTCTTC. Using reference TRBV2 and TRBJ2-1 for the parts outside the CDR3, the full variable domain is EPEVTQTPSHQVTQMGQEVILRCVPISNHLYFYWYRQILGQKVEFLVSFYNNEISEKSEIFDDQFSVERPDGSNFTLKIRSTKLEDSAMYFCASSVYEQFFGPGTRLTVL.

This chain links TRBV7-2 with TRBJ2-1; TRBD2 matches at 12 bases. The CDR3 is made up of 15 amino acids. The V segment lost 1 base and the J segment 10 bases; nucleotides outside the gene matches: 5. From germline, CDR1 is SGHTA and CDR2 FQGNSA. Here the CDR3 reads CASSLVVGLAGEQFF. In DNA form, the CDR3 reads TGTGCCAGCAGCTTAGTGGTAGGACTAGCGGGGGAGCAGTTCTTC.

The chain employs TRBV5-1 and TRBJ2-7; TRBD2 matches at 8 bases. V shed 4 bases, J shed 3 bases, and the junction held 6 bases outside the gene matches. Germline CDR1 SGHRS, CDR2 YFSETQ. This CDR3 spans 14 amino acids. The chain's CDR3 is CASSPSGGNYEQYF. The CDR3 bases are TGCGCCAGCAGCCCAAGCGGGGGCAACTACGAGCAGTACTTC.

The CDR3 bases are TGCGCCAGCAGCTTGCGTCAGGGGCAGGGCACAGATACGCAGTATTTT. This codes for CASSLRQGQGTDTQYF. This chain links TRBV5-1 with TRBJ2-3; D might be TRBD1 (6 bases). This CDR3 spans 16 amino acids. V was shortened by 1 base and J by 1 base, with 13 bases between the two germline ends. From germline, CDR1 is SGHRS and CDR2 YFSETQ.

This chain uses TRBV2 with TRBJ2-6; perhaps D is TRBD1 or TRBD2 (5 bases each). The ends were cut back, 11 bases at V and 0 bases at J, with 14 bases in the middle. The germline V gene has CDR1 SNHLY and CDR2 FYNNEI. The CDR3 sequence is 15 residues long. CDR3 loop: CAGAGASSGANVLTF. As DNA, the CDR3 is TGTGCCGGGGCCGGGGCCAGCTCTGGGGCCAACGTCCTGACTTTC.